The sequence of this TCR beta chain was determined in a study of identical twins (dated by TCRdb to the mid-2010s). In terms of the full investigation: TCR alpha and beta repertoires from monozygotic twins, unrelated adults of various ages and cord blood were deep-sequenced to test whether fetal clonotypes persist. To rule out contamination, the twin experiments were replicated at different times with different library preparation protocols.

Only healthy Caucasian donors were included. Three pairs of female monozygotic twins, all aged about 18 to 29 years, were included in the twin cohort. Peripheral blood mononuclear cells were used as the source from which RNA for TCR libraries was isolated. The trim is 7 bases for V and 2 bases for J, with a gap of 18 bases between the germline ends. From its cysteine to its phenylalanine, the CDR3 spans 15 amino acids. This entry keeps only the CDR3 DNA: 45 bases, framed from base 1. CDR1 and CDR2 are read off the germline V gene (reference sequence) as LNHNV and YYDKDF. Of note for this clonotype: Its specific antigen is unknown. No much larger clonotype is one base removed from it; base qualities were not supplied.

The study at large found these results: Zero-insertion analyses could be partly confounded by invariant T cells such as MAIT and iNKT, though diverse VJ usage argued against such confounding for most clonotypes. Fewer insertions were carried by abundant cord blood beta clonotypes; a weaker similar trend was observed in young adult naive repertoires, while no such trend was observed in memory repertoires. Out-of-frame TCR alpha sharing in monozygotic twins was systematically underestimated by recombination models, whereas sharing between unrelated individuals was in agreement with the recombination models. Because the same donors could not be followed over many years, the conclusions depended on cross-sectional statistical analysis. Compared with coincidental sharing between unrelated individuals, an excess of low generation-probability sequences was observed among out-of-frame TCR alpha sequences shared between twins. Excess twin sharing in beta out-of-frame sequences was weaker because fewer shared sequences lowered the signal-to-noise ratio.

The library was built by means of 5' RACE. Sequencing relied on an Illumina HiSeq 2000. Template switching introduced a universal primer binding site; the final cDNA contained a unique molecular identifier, enabling accurate counting of TCR cDNA molecules. First-strand cDNA for TCR alpha and beta chains was synthesized from specific primers in the conserved constant-segment region. To control for contamination, each cDNA library was double barcoded with a SMART-Mk sample barcode plus Illumina barcodes. TruSeq adapter sequences along with Illumina sample barcodes were introduced in two successive PCR steps. TCR alpha and beta cDNA libraries were sequenced on the Illumina HiSeq platform with custom primers. The paper's data handling went like this. MiGEC was used to process raw reads and extract unique molecular identifiers, and MiXCR was used to find CDR3 positions. Recombination models were inferred per individual with the repgenHMM and IGoR tools using an EM algorithm. Shared clonotype analysis was performed with the tcR package in R, normalizing sharing by the product of cloneset sizes. To study raw recombination without the effects of thymic and clonal selection, out-of-frame nonproductive sequences were analyzed. TCRdb's own reprocessing of the public reads used fastp at Q25 and MiXCR and kept productive beta chains. CDR3 protein sequences are deduplicated, and each keeps its most common genes and DNA. None of the V and J calls come from the authors' own analysis; TCRdb made them. In this sample the table shows hundreds of thousands of distinct CDR3 sequences, 21% of which occur a single time. The top ten hold 4.3% of the sample.

Another study also made use of these data, one on T cells expressing NK-cell markers. The other study reports the following: TCR beta-chain repertoires were profiled in sorted CD3+CD56+NKG2C+, CD3+CD56+NKG2C- and CD3+CD56-NKG2C+ T-cell subsets from seven or eight donors. Of the eight sequenced donors, seven were found to be HCMV-seropositive and one was found to be HCMV-seronegative. To restrict sorting to alphabetaTCR-expressing T cells, an anti-gammadeltaTCR antibody was added in several experiments. In over five donors, the dominant CD3+CD56+NKG2C+ clonotypes were among the top 10 CD8+ clonotypes and accounted for about 1.0-7.5% of CD8+ T cells. Those dominant clonotypes were again the most abundant among CD3+CD56-NKG2C+ cells in several donors, at 28.3-60.1%. Whether the expanded NKG2C-expressing T cell clones were specific for HCMV antigens remained unclear. Randomly selected healthy volunteers, three men and five women, were used as the eight sequenced donors. To determine HCMV serostatus, a commercial ELISA kit was used to detect HCMV-specific IgG in serum. For a handful of donors, unsorted PBMC were also used to sequence bulk peripheral blood T-cell repertoires. MIGEC handled demultiplexing of the reads and grouping by UMI, while MiTCR was used to assemble and quantify clonotypes. To exclude erroneous sequences, only TCR cDNA sequences supported by at least two reads were retained. The tcR package was used for downstream repertoire analysis, and clonotypes were matched across fractions by CDR3 nucleotide sequence plus V segment. Antigen specificity was annotated against VDJdb with VDJmatch, allowing one amino acid substitution in CDR3.

The sample was PBMCs. The sequence was obtained from a young woman in good health. The rearrangement joined TRBV15 to TRBJ2-7; the D region is possibly TRBD1 or TRBD2, each matching across 7 bases. The CDR3 is CATNPGGDTTYEQYF. The sequenced DNA: TGTGCCACCAATCCAGGGGGGGACACCACCTACGAGCAGTACTTC.